This T cell receptor (beta chain) was captured in a study of blood T cell repertoires in COVID-19. In the study overall: PBMCs, B-cell-depleted T cells, or T cells were the source of the cDNA or gDNA that made up the material.

TCRdb's table, derived via immunoSEQ multiplex PCR, lists solely in-frame clones and lacks some. The sample contains about 270,000 clones, roughly 93% of which appear only once. The CDR3 is 14 amino acids. The ends lost 4 bases at V and 4 bases at J; junction bases unmatched: 6. From germline, CDR1 is SNHLY and CDR2 FYNNEI. Researchers sorted participants into cohorts using their self-reported clinical history. The rearrangement uses TRBV2 and TRBJ1-2, with 7 bases matching TRBD1. This receptor was obtained from a woman aged 35 to 49 with acute COVID-19. The sequencing sample was made of PBMCs or T cells enriched from blood (not recorded which). CDR3: CASSAGQRVYGYTF. The CDR3 DNA follows: TGTGCCAGCAGTGCGGGACAGAGAGTCTATGGCTACACCTTC. Based on the CDR3 plus reference TRBV2 and TRBJ1-2, the full variable domain is EPEVTQTPSHQVTQMGQEVILRCVPISNHLYFYWYRQILGQKVEFLVSFYNNEISEKSEIFDDQFSVERPDGSNFTLKIRSTKLEDSAMYFCASSAGQRVYGYTFGSGTRLTVV.